The 3 T cell receptor beta chains presented below share a single source sample, sequenced in a study of blood T cell repertoires in COVID-19. The assay was immunoSEQ multiplex PCR, and TCRdb's table has in-frame clones only and misses some. Of fewer than 30,000 clones listed, over 70% are singletons. The sample taken for sequencing was peripheral blood. Source of these receptors: a woman aged 70-85 years with active or convalescent COVID-19.

The rearrangement joins TRBV19 to TRBJ2-2, with a weak D call TRBD1 (5 bases). In germline, CDR1 is LNHDA, CDR2 SQIVND (reference sequence). This CDR3 has 15 residues. Trimming cost V 1 base and J 4 bases, with 10 bases left between them. CDR3 bases: TGTGCCAGTAGTATAGTTAGGGGTGCCACCGGGGAGCTGTTTTTT. Translation: CASSIVRGATGELFF.

V gene TRBV6-5 combines with J gene TRBJ1-1, with TRBD1 as a possible D gene (5 bases). The V end was cut by 7 bases, the J end by 4 bases, with 16 bases between. Germline lookup yields CDR1 MNHEY and CDR2 SVGAGI. The CDR3 length is 14 residues. CDR3 in DNA: TGTGCCAGCACAGACAGCCCAAGGACCACTGAAGCTTTCTTT. Its translation: CASTDSPRTTEAFF.

CDR3 amino acids: CASSPGQERSYGYTF. The CDR3 DNA follows: TGCGCCAGCAGCCCTGGACAGGAAAGATCCTATGGCTACACCTTC. The V call is TRBV5-1, the J call TRBJ1-2; TRBD1 agrees at 7 bases. CDR1 is SGHRS and CDR2 is YFSETQ in the germline V gene. The CDR3 is 15 amino acids. V gave up 4 bases and J gave up 4 bases; unmatched junction bases: 10.